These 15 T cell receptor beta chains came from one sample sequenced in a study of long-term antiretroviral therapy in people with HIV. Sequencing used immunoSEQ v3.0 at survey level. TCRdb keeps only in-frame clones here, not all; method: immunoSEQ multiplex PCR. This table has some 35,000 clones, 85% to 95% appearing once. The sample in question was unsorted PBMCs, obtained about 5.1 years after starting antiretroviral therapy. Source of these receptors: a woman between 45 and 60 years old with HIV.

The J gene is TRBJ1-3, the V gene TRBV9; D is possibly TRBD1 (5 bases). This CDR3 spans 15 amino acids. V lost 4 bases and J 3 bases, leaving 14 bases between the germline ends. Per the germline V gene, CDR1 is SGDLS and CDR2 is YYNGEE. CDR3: CASSPARQGGNTIYF. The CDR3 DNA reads TGTGCCAGCAGCCCCGCCCGCCAGGGTGGAAACACCATATATTTT.

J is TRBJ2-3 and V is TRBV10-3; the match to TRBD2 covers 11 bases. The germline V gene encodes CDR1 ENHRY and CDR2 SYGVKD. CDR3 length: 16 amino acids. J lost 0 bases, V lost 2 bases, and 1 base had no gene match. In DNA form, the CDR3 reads TGTGCCATCAGTGAGCTAGCGGGGGGCAGCACAGATACGCAGTATTTT. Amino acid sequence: CAISELAGGSTDTQYF.

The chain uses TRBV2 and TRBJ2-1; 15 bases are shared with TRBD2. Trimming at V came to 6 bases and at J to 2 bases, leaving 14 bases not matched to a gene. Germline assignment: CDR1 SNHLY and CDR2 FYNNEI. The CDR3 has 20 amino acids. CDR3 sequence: CASSRTGTSGGPSTYNEQFF. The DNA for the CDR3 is TGTGCCAGCAGCCGAACCGGGACTAGCGGGGGGCCATCTACCTACAATGAGCAGTTCTTC.

Here the CDR3 DNA reads TGCGCCAGCCAAGGACAGATGAACACTGAAGCTTTCTTT. Translating it yields CASQGQMNTEAFF. This sequence joins TRBV10-1 and TRBJ1-1; weak D call: TRBD1 (6 bases). Trimming stripped 8 bases from V and 0 bases from J, with 10 bases between. There are 13 residues in the CDR3. The germline V gene has CDR1 WNHNN and CDR2 SYGVQD (reference sequence).

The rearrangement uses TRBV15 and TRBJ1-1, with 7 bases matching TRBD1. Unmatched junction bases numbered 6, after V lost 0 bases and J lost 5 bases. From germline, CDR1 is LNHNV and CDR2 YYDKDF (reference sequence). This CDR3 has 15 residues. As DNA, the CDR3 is TGTGCCACCAGCAGAGATCCCAGGGGGAAAACTGAAGCTTTCTTT. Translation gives CATSRDPRGKTEAFF.

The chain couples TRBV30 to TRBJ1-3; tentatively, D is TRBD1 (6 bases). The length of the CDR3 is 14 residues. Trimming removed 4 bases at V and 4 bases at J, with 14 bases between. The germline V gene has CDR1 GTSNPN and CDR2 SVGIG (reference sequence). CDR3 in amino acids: CAWNFGQQGNTIYF. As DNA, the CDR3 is TGTGCCTGGAACTTTGGACAGCAAGGAAACACCATATATTTT.

The CDR3 sequence: CASSLAVVGGKSYNEQFF. The CDR3 DNA reads as TGCGCCAGCAGCTTGGCCGTGGTGGGGGGCAAGTCCTACAATGAGCAGTTCTTC. V usage is TRBV5-1 and J usage is TRBJ2-1; D possibly uses TRBD1 or TRBD2 (6 bases each). CDR3 length equals 18 residues. Germline values: CDR1 SGHRS, CDR2 YFSETQ. Deletions cut 0 bases from V and 1 base from J, with 17 bases between.

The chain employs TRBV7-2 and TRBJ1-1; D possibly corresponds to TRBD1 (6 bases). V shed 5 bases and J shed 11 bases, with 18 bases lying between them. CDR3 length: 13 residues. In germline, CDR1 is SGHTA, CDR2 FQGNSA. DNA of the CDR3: TGTGCCAGCAGCCTATCGGGCCAGGGGACGGCTTTCTTT. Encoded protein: CASSLSGQGTAFF. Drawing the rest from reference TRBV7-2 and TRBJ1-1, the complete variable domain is GAGVSQSPSNKVTEKGKDVELRCDPISGHTALYWYRQSLGQGLEFLIYFQGNSAPDKSGLPSDRFSAERTGGSVSTLTIQRTQQEDSAVYLCASSLSGQGTAFFGQGTRLTVV.

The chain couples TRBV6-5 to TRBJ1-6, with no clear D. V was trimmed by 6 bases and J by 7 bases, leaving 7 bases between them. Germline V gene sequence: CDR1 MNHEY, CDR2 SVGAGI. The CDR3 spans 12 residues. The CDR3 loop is CASSNANSPLHF. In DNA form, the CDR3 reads TGTGCCAGCAGCAATGCCAATTCACCCCTCCACTTT.

Here the CDR3 DNA reads TGTGCCAGCAGTGGACTAGCGGGGCCCTACGAGCAGTACTTC. Its translation: CASSGLAGPYEQYF. The chain employs TRBV6-1 and TRBJ2-7; the match to TRBD2 covers 11 bases. V lost 4 bases and J lost 2; bases outside the gene matches: 1. The CDR3 consists of 14 residues. Germline values: CDR1 MNHNS, CDR2 SASEGT.

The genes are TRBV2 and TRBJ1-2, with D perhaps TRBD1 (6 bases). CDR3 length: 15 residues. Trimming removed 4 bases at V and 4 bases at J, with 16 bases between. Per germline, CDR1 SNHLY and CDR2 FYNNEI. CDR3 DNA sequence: TGTGCCAGCAGTGTTCTGGGGGGCGTCGGCTATGGCTACACCTTC. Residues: CASSVLGGVGYGYTF.

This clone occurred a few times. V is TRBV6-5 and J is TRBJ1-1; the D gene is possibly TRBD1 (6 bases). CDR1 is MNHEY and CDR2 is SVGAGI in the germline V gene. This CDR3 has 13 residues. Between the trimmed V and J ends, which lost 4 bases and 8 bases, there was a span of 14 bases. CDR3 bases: TGTGCCAGCAGTTTACAGGGAGGGACAGAAGCTTTCTTT. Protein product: CASSLQGGTEAFF.

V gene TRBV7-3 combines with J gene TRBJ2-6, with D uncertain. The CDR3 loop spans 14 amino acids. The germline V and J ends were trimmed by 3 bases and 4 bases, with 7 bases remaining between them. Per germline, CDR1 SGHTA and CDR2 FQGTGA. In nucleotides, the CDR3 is TGTGCCAGCAGCTTTGCTGCCGGGGCCAACGTCCTGACTTTC. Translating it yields CASSFAAGANVLTF.

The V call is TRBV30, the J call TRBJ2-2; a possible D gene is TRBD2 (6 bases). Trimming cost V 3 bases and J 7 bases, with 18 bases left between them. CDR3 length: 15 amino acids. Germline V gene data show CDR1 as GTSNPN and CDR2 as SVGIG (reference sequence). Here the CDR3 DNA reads TGTGCCTGGAGGATCCGGGACTTAGTGATCGGGGAGCTGTTTTTT. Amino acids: CAWRIRDLVIGELFF.

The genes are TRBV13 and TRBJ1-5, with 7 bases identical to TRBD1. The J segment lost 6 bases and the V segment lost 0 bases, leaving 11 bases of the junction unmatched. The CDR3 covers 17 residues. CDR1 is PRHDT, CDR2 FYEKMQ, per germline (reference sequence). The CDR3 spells CASSLGPKGASAQPQHF. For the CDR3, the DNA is TGTGCCAGCAGCTTAGGACCAAAGGGGGCGTCTGCTCAGCCCCAGCATTTT.